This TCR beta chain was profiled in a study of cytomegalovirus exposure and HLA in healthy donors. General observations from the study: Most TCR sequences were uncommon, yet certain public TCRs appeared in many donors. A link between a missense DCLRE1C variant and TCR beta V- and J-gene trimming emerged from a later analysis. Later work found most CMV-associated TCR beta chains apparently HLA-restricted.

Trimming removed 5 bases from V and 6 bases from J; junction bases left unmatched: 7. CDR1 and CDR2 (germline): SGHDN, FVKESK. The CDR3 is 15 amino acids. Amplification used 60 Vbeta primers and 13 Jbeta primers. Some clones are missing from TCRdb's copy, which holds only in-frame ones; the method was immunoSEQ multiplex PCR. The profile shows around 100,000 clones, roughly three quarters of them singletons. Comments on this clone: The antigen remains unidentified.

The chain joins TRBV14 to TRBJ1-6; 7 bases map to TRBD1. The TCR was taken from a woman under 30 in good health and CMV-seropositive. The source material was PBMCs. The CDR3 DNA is TGTGCCAGCAGCATGGTGGGGACAGCTAATTCACCCCTCCACTTT. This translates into CASSMVGTANSPLHF.